This T cell receptor beta chain was captured by sequencing in a study of blood T cells in healthy people across ages (dated by TCRdb to the mid-2010s). The study in broad terms: In model experiments, template switching captured about one uniquely barcoded TCR beta cDNA molecule for every two T cells. Age-related changes in TCR beta repertoire diversity were measured in the study by deep sequencing normalized with unique cDNA molecular identifiers. The donors were split into four age groups: young (average around 15 years), middle-aged (roughly 39), aged (roughly 68) and long-lived (approximately 89). To avoid experimental bias, donors of different ages were spread randomly across the sequencing lanes. Two additional independent replicas of 1 million unique cDNA reads from the same blood draw were analyzed for two donors (one aged 18 to 30 and one aged 80 or older). The study at large found these results: Compared with the aged group, more naive CD4+ T cells, fewer expanded clones and increased TCR diversity were shown by the long-lived group, suggesting age selection. Since profiling was done on bulk unsorted PBMCs, naive and antigen-experienced compartments could not be conclusively compared. Estimates of total diversity from one million sequenced T cells were regarded as lower bounds and underestimates. Observed TCR beta diversity correlated strongly with the percentage of naive T cells measured by flow cytometry. Donor CMV infection status was unknown, potentially confounding age-related changes in expanded clonotypes. Observed TCR beta diversity per million T cells fell roughly linearly with age, and a significant reduction was already apparent by age around 40.

Libraries were made using 5' RACE. Sequenced using an Illumina HiSeq 2500. The second PCR ran for roughly 7 to 11 cycles and used a J-beta primer mix along with a sample-barcoded 5' primer. Each TCR beta cDNA molecule received a unique molecular identifier from a template-switch 5' adaptor carrying 12 random nucleotides. Each sample yielded at least 2.5 million CDR3-containing paired-end reads. The Mint cDNA synthesis kit, primed by a TRBC-specific oligonucleotide, was used to synthesize first-strand cDNA from all RNA. Following uracil-DNA glycosylase treatment, a first 18-cycle PCR with universal primers M1SS and BC2_uni_R was performed on all cDNA. From the authors' description of their analysis: For normalization, 1 million high-quality reads were randomly selected from each sample, with every read carrying a distinct molecular identifier. Instead of being binned into consensus sequences, reads that shared molecular identifiers were thrown out. MiTCR, run with a Q25 quality threshold and the strictest error-elimination algorithm, handled CDR3 identification, clonotype clustering and error correction. Lower-bound total TCR beta diversity was estimated with a nonparametric unseen species model using Euler transformation. TCRdb trimmed public reads at Q25 via fastp, called clones via MiXCR and kept in-frame beta chains. Each CDR3 protein appears once, grouped with its most common genes and DNA. The V and J calls here are based on TCRdb, not the publication. For this sample there are 1,300,000 or so distinct CDR3 sequences; almost 60% appear just once. Over 6.5% of the sample goes to the ten largest clones.

Note on this clonotype: Which antigen it targets is not known. No much larger clone is present one base from it, and per-base qualities are unavailable.

The germline ends are 16 bases apart after V is trimmed by 1 base and J by 0 bases. The CDR3 measures 18 amino acids from cysteine to phenylalanine. The kept DNA is CDR3 alone, 54 bases in frame from the first base. Based on the germline V gene, the CDR1 and CDR2 sequences are SGHAT and FQNNGV. Systemically healthy Caucasian individuals from Russia, around 38 in total and aged roughly 6 to 90 years, were included as donors. Each donor gave ten milliliters of peripheral blood, drawn into EDTA-treated Vacutainer tubes. Ficoll-Paque density-gradient centrifugation was used to isolate PBMCs, with at least 6.5 million per sample. Trizol reagent was used to extract total RNA from PBMCs, with at least 6 micrograms per sample. For every donor, an aliquot of PBMCs went through flow cytometry to measure the percentages of naive CD45RAhigh/CD27high T cells.

The V and J genes are TRBV11-2 and TRBJ2-1; TRBD2 is a weak D gene call, 6 bases matching. The material sequenced was blood. The TCR originated in a man aged 18 to 35 in good health. This receptor carries the CDR3 CASSLAIGTVSSYNEQFF. At the DNA level, the sequence is TGTGCCAGCAGCTTAGCGATCGGGACTGTTAGCTCCTACAATGAGCAGTTCTTC.